Listed below are T cell receptor beta chains from one sample, sequenced in a study of T-cell reconstitution after alpha-beta-depleted transplantation in children. Using its own MiXCR run on the PCR reads, TCRdb lists one record per CDR3 protein. This sample has hundreds of thousands of distinct CDR3 sequences, with about 10% found just once. The source was PBMCs from the stem cell graft donor, collected from the stem cell graft. These TCRs come from a human donor who donated a stem cell graft to a child with SCID. The CDR3 runs from the conserved cysteine through the conserved F or W. A D gene is named only where the DNA matches it firmly. Not every row has a clone size; where given, it reads once, few, many or a size class.

V	J	D	size	CDR3	DNA
TRBV29-1	TRBJ2-7	TRBD1	-	CSVEDLEGTGDPIEQYF	TGCAGCGTTGAAGATCTGGAGGGGACAGGGGACCCTATCGAGCAGTACTTC
TRBV20-1	TRBJ2-3	TRBD2	-	CSARFLAGTTDTQYF	TGCAGTGCTAGATTCCTAGCGGGGACCACAGATACGCAGTATTTT
TRBV10-3	TRBJ2-5	TRBD2	few	CAISTGGSSQETQYF	TGTGCCATCAGCACGGGCGGGAGTTCACAAGAGACCCAGTACTTC
TRBV3-1	TRBJ2-7	TRBD2	-	CASSQGAAGSSYEQYF	TGTGCCAGCAGCCAAGGCGCAGCGGGGAGCTCCTACGAGCAGTACTTC
TRBV29-1	TRBJ1-5	-	few	CSVRTGSNQPQHF	TGCAGCGTTCGGACGGGTAGCAATCAGCCCCAGCATTTT
TRBV27	TRBJ2-7	TRBD1	-	CASRTGLYEQYF	TGTGCCAGCAGGACAGGGCTCTACGAGCAGTACTTC
TRBV6-1	TRBJ1-2	-	few	CASSEVRLNYGYTF	TGTGCCAGCAGTGAAGTCAGGCTTAACTATGGCTACACCTTC
TRBV4-1	TRBJ2-7	TRBD2	-	CASSQDELRTSVSYEQYF	TGCGCCAGCAGCCAAGACGAATTACGCACTAGCGTCTCCTACGAGCAGTACTTC
TRBV3-1	TRBJ2-5	TRBD2	few	CASSQGLAGARETQYF	TGTGCCAGCAGCCAAGGGTTAGCGGGGGCACGGGAGACCCAGTACTTC
TRBV5-1	TRBJ1-6	-	-	CASSISGGSYNSPLHF	TGCGCCAGCAGCATCAGTGGCGGCTCCTATAATTCACCCCTCCACTTT
TRBV19	TRBJ1-1	TRBD1	-	CASVQGAGNEAFF	TGTGCCAGTGTTCAGGGGGCGGGAAATGAAGCTTTCTTT
TRBV12-3/TRBV12-4	TRBJ1-2	-	many	CASSPAGTPGYTF	TGTGCCAGCAGTCCAGCTGGGACGCCTGGCTACACCTTC
TRBV6-4	TRBJ2-1	-	few	CASSDSMNGGRNEQFF	TGTGCCAGCAGTGACTCCATGAATGGGGGGCGGAATGAGCAGTTCTTC
TRBV5-1	TRBJ1-5	-	few	CASSLVGMSSDQPQHF	TGCGCCAGCAGCTTGGTTGGCATGAGTTCGGATCAGCCCCAGCATTTT
TRBV6-1	TRBJ2-7	TRBD1	-	CASSRPPGQGYEQYF	TGTGCCAGCAGTAGGCCTCCGGGACAGGGCTACGAGCAGTACTTC
TRBV5-1	TRBJ2-7	TRBD2	many	CASSLRQLAGGIQTYEQYF	TGCGCCAGCAGCCTACGGCAGCTAGCGGGGGGGATTCAAACCTACGAGCAGTACTTC
TRBV27	TRBJ2-2	-	-	CASSLKKRVRTGELFF	TGTGCCAGCAGTTTAAAAAAGAGGGTGCGAACCGGGGAGCTGTTTTTT
TRBV2	TRBJ1-4	-	-	CASSTPQATVNLANEKLFF	TGTGCCAGCAGTACCCCACAAGCGACAGTGAACCTGGCTAATGAAAAACTGTTTTTT
TRBV9	TRBJ2-1	TRBD2	-	CASSVAGLAGGSYNEQFF	TGTGCCAGCAGCGTAGCGGGACTAGCGGGTGGCTCCTACAATGAGCAGTTCTTC
TRBV20-1	TRBJ2-2	TRBD2	-	CSALSGGGTGELFF	TGCAGTGCTCTCAGCGGCGGGGGCACCGGGGAGCTGTTTTTT
TRBV12-3/TRBV12-4	TRBJ2-1	-	few	CATRGGGSSYNEQFF	TGTGCCACCCGAGGGGGGGGGAGCTCCTACAATGAGCAGTTCTTC
TRBV18	TRBJ2-7	-	-	CASSPQRTEQYF	TGTGCCAGCTCACCACAACGGACCGAGCAGTACTTC
TRBV7-3	TRBJ1-1	-	few	CASSLTPGGATEAFF	TGTGCCAGCAGCTTAACCCCTGGGGGGGCGACTGAAGCTTTCTTT
TRBV5-1	TRBJ2-7	-	few	CASSLRRSDEQYF	TGCGCCAGCAGCTTACGGAGGTCGGATGAGCAGTACTTC
TRBV5-5	TRBJ1-1	-	few	CASSVLPGNTEAFF	TGTGCCAGCAGCGTGCTCCCTGGGAACACTGAAGCTTTCTTT
TRBV6-2/TRBV6-3	TRBJ2-7	TRBD2	-	CASRLRTSGVSYEQYF	TGTGCCAGCAGACTCCGGACTAGCGGGGTTTCTTACGAGCAGTACTTC
TRBV5-1	TRBJ2-7	-	-	CASSSVGAKQYF	TGCGCCAGCAGCTCGGTCGGAGCTAAGCAGTACTTC
TRBV11-1	TRBJ2-7	-	-	CASSPGRQRRYEQYF	TGTGCCAGCAGCCCAGGGAGACAGCGACGCTACGAGCAGTACTTC
TRBV27	TRBJ2-1	TRBD1	few	CASSKDRGSSYNEQFF	TGTGCCAGCAGTAAAGACAGGGGGAGCTCCTACAATGAGCAGTTCTTC
TRBV29-1	TRBJ2-5	TRBD2	few	CSAGFAGLAGETQYF	TGCAGCGCCGGGTTTGCGGGACTAGCTGGTGAGACCCAGTACTTC
TRBV7-2	TRBJ1-5	-	many	CASSLTVSNQPQHF	TGTGCCAGCAGCTTGACAGTTAGCAATCAGCCCCAGCATTTT
TRBV15	TRBJ2-3	TRBD2	many	CATRGSGGAWEYF	TGTGCCACCAGGGGTAGCGGGGGTGCCTGGGAGTATTTT
TRBV20-1	TRBJ1-5	-	few	CSARDRSSRDQPQHF	TGCAGTGCTAGAGACCGTTCCTCGAGGGACCAGCCCCAGCATTTT
TRBV10-3	TRBJ2-3	-	-	CAIGNIADTQYF	TGTGCCATTGGGAATATAGCAGATACGCAGTATTTT
TRBV7-2	TRBJ2-7	-	few	CASSRDRQSYEQYF	TGTGCCAGCAGCAGGGACCGACAGAGCTACGAGCAGTACTTC
TRBV5-8	TRBJ2-3	-	-	CASGLRVRTDTQYF	TGTGCCAGCGGACTCAGGGTCCGCACCGATACGCAGTATTTT
TRBV24-1	TRBJ1-2	TRBD1	-	CATSDADREEGYTF	TGTGCCACCAGTGATGCGGACAGGGAAGAAGGCTACACCTTC
TRBV7-8	TRBJ1-4	-	-	CASSLDRGANEKLFF	TGTGCCAGCAGCTTAGACCGAGGGGCTAATGAAAAACTGTTTTTT
TRBV4-2	TRBJ2-3	TRBD2	-	CASSRILAGGGTSTDTQYF	TGTGCCAGCAGCCGCATACTAGCGGGGGGCGGTACTAGCACAGATACGCAGTATTTT
TRBV29-1	TRBJ2-2	-	many	CSVDNGGELFF	TGCAGCGTTGATAACGGCGGGGAGCTGTTTTTT
TRBV27	TRBJ2-2	-	-	CASKEAGELFF	TGTGCCAGCAAGGAAGCCGGGGAGCTGTTTTTT
TRBV10-3	TRBJ2-2	TRBD2	-	CAITSGGTGELFF	TGTGCCATCACTAGCGGGGGGACCGGGGAGCTGTTTTTT
TRBV12-3/TRBV12-4	TRBJ2-5	-	many	CASTTGRVTQKTQYF	TGTGCCAGCACCACCGGCAGAGTGACCCAAAAGACCCAGTACTTC
TRBV7-9	TRBJ1-1	-	-	CASSPDENTEAFF	TGTGCCAGCAGCCCCGACGAGAACACTGAAGCTTTCTTT
TRBV6-6	TRBJ2-7	-	-	CASLGREQYF	TGTGCCAGCCTGGGGCGGGAGCAGTACTTC
TRBV10-3	TRBJ2-1	-	-	CAISDPALSYNEQFF	TGTGCCATCAGTGATCCCGCGCTGTCCTACAATGAGCAGTTCTTC
TRBV5-1	TRBJ1-1	-	-	CASSLNGQLDTEAFF	TGCGCCAGCAGCTTGAACGGACAGCTGGACACTGAAGCTTTCTTT
TRBV15	TRBJ1-2	-	-	CATSRTSFVTDGYTF	TGTGCCACCAGCAGAACCTCGTTCGTGACTGATGGCTACACCTTC
TRBV10-2	TRBJ2-3	-	many	CASSEQGLSTDTQYF	TGCGCCAGCAGTGAGCAGGGACTTAGCACAGATACGCAGTATTTT
TRBV5-1	TRBJ1-2	-	-	CASSTQECDYGYTF	TGCGCCAGCAGCACTCAAGAGTGTGACTATGGCTACACCTTC
TRBV6-5	TRBJ2-7	-	-	CASRSGPEQYF	TGTGCCAGCAGATCGGGGCCAGAGCAGTACTTC
TRBV12-3/TRBV12-4	TRBJ2-4	TRBD1	-	CASSLGQGANIQYF	TGTGCCAGCAGTTTGGGACAGGGGGCTAACATTCAGTACTTC
TRBV7-3	TRBJ1-4	TRBD1	few	CASSSPGQGWEKLFF	TGTGCCAGCAGCTCACCGGGACAGGGCTGGGAAAAACTGTTTTTT
TRBV12-3/TRBV12-4	TRBJ2-7	-	few	CASSQTGQTYEQYF	TGTGCCAGCAGTCAGACAGGACAGACTTACGAGCAGTACTTC
TRBV12-3/TRBV12-4	TRBJ2-3	TRBD2	few	CASNLAGLPTDTQYF	TGTGCCAGCAACCTAGCGGGACTACCCACAGATACGCAGTATTTT
TRBV20-1	TRBJ2-2	-	many	CSARDPGGTGELFF	TGCAGTGCTAGAGATCCGGGCGGCACCGGGGAGCTGTTTTTT
TRBV18	TRBJ1-6	-	-	CASSPGQSNSPLHF	TGTGCCAGCTCCCCGGGACAAAGTAATTCACCCCTCCACTTT